These 14 T cell receptor beta chains came from one sample sequenced in a study of T cells in women clearing cervical HPV infection. Some clones are missing from TCRdb's copy, which holds only in-frame ones; the method was immunoSEQ multiplex PCR. Here the sample table reports about 14,000 clones. The sequenced sample consisted of blood buffy coat. All receptors derive from a woman between 18 and 70 years old with a cervical HPV16 infection that either progressed to CIN3+ or cleared (not recorded which).

Regarding this clone: With the read ending 3 residues before the CDR3 end, the germline J gene is used to fill in that end. This chain links TRBV20-1 with TRBJ1-4; 12 positions match TRBD1. The germline V gene has CDR1 DFQATT and CDR2 SNEGSKA (reference sequence). Germline trimming cut 3 bases from V and 4 bases from J; bases unmatched to any gene: 15. The CDR3 is 19 residues long. The CDR3: CSARSSRRDRGQNNEKLFF. Incomplete CDR3 DNA: TGCAGTGCTAGGTCCTCCCGCCGGGACAGGGGGCAAAATAATGAAAAA.

Of note for this clone: Within the sample, other DNA sequences also encode this same CDR3. Incomplete CDR3 DNA: TGTGCCAGCAGAAGCGGGGACCAGGTAGATACG. Translation gives CASRSGDQVDT. The entire CDR3 protein reads CASRSGDQVDTQYF. The chain combines TRBV4-2 with TRBJ2-3; TRBD2 aligns across 7 bases. Sequencing ends 3 residues short of the CDR3 end; the germline J gene provides the rest. In germline, CDR1 is LGHNA, CDR2 YNFKEQ. The CDR3 sequence is 14 residues long. Trimming removed 6 bases from V and 5 bases from J; junction bases left unmatched: 8.

In the case of this clone: The read ends 3 residues before the CDR3 terminus; that terminus is restored from the germline J gene. The chain uses TRBV20-1 and TRBJ1-1, with D maybe TRBD1 (5 bases). CDR3 length equals 14 residues. The V gene's germline CDR1 is DFQATT and CDR2 SNEGSKA (reference sequence). Trimming took off 2 bases at V and 5 bases at J, with 15 bases between the two ends. CDR3 in amino acids: CSARSQGLGTEAFF. The CDR3 DNA, read in part, is TGCAGTGCTAGATCCCAGGGCCTTGGAACTGAA.

As concerns this clone: The read falls 3 residues short of the CDR3 end, and the missing part is taken from the germline J gene. The genes are TRBV19 and TRBJ2-3; TRBD1 aligns across 9 bases. The CDR3 has 13 amino acids. CDR1 is LNHDA, CDR2 SQIVND, per germline (reference sequence). The CDR3 spells CASNGQGFQPQYF. The CDR3 DNA, read in part, is TGTGCCAGCAACGGACAGGGGTTCCAGCCG. Variable domain in full (rest from reference TRBV19 and TRBJ2-3): DGGITQSPKYLFRKEGQNVTLSCEQNLNHDAMYWYRQDPGQGLRLIYYSQIVNDFQKGDIAEGYSVSREKKESFPLTVTSAQKNPTAFYLCASNGQGFQPQYFGPGTRLTVL.

On this clone: The CDR3 extends 3 residues past the end of the read, so its final part is completed from the germline J gene. This CDR3 is also generated by other DNA sequences in the sample. The chain combines TRBV20-1 with TRBJ1-2; 7 bases agree with TRBD1. This CDR3 region has 14 residues. In germline, CDR1 is DFQATT, CDR2 SNEGSKA (reference sequence). The CDR3: CSARGQGNEAGYTF. The DNA read from the CDR3 is TGCAGTGCTAGAGGACAGGGAAATGAGGCCGGC.

Turning to this clone: The read finishes 3 residues shy of the CDR3 end, and the germline J gene is used to complete it. The chain combines TRBV10-3 with TRBJ1-1; a possible D gene is TRBD1 (5 bases). Trimming took off 6 bases at V and 1 base at J, with 15 bases between the two ends. CDR3 length: 15 residues. Per germline, CDR1 ENHRY and CDR2 SYGVKD. CDR3 residues: CAIRASAGENTEAFF. The DNA read from the CDR3 is TGTGCCATCAGGGCCTCCGCGGGGGAGAACACTGAA.

A word on this clone: Germline and junction disagree at one end, which may indicate a read error. The read ends 3 residues early relative to the CDR3; the germline J gene fills the gap. Other DNA variants within this sample encode the same CDR3. The gene calls are TRBV7-2 and TRBJ1-3; a possible D gene is TRBD1 (6 bases). The CDR3 extends over 14 amino acids. Looked up from germline, CDR1 is SGHTA and CDR2 is FQGNSA. CDR3 bases read: TGTGCCAGCAGCCCAGGGGTTGCTGGAAACACA. It encodes CASSPGVAGNT. The whole CDR3 protein reads CASSPGVAGNTIYF.

This clone is deemed medium-sized (0.01 to 0.1%) by its frequency. The CDR3 is cut off 3 residues early in the read; its end comes from the germline J gene. The chain has TRBV18 and TRBJ2-1; TRBD1 or TRBD2 may be the D gene (5 bases each). CDR3 length: 17 residues. Deletions cut 1 base from V and 5 bases from J, with 18 bases between. Germline CDR1 is KGHSH and CDR2 is LQKENI. CDR3 bases read: TGTGCCAGCTCACCACGAGGGTCGCAGGGTACCCACAATGAG. This translates into CASSPRGSQGTHNE. The full CDR3 is CASSPRGSQGTHNEQFF.

Worth noting for this clone: The observed sequence ends 3 residues before the CDR3 terminus, with the missing tail filled in from the germline J gene. The gene calls are TRBV7-9 and TRBJ1-2; tentative D call: TRBD1 (6 bases). CDR3 length: 13 amino acids. The germline CDR1 and CDR2 sequences are SEHNR and FQNEAQ (reference sequence). The CDR3: CASSPGAGGDYTF. CDR3 bases read: TGTGCCAGCAGCCCAGGGGCGGGGGGTGAC.

Concerning this clone itself: The observed sequence ends 3 residues before the CDR3 terminus, with the missing tail filled in from the germline J gene. This rearrangement joins TRBV20-1 to TRBJ1-5; TRBD1 might be the D (6 bases). The CDR3 is 22 residues long. V lost 3 bases and J 0 bases, leaving 33 bases between the germline ends. Germline V lookup: CDR1 DFQATT, CDR2 SNEGSKA (reference sequence). Incomplete CDR3 DNA: TGCAGTGCTAGCCCGGGGGGACCTACAGGGCCCAGGGGCTTTTATAGCAATCAGCCC. This sequence encodes CSASPGGPTGPRGFYSNQP. The whole CDR3 is CSASPGGPTGPRGFYSNQPQHF.

Partial CDR3 DNA: TGTGCCAGCAGTACCCTAGCGGGGGGGCCGGTTGAG. It codes for CASSTLAGGPVE. The whole CDR3 reads CASSTLAGGPVEQFF. The V and J genes are TRBV12-3 or TRBV12-4 and TRBJ2-1; TRBD2 matches 12 bases. The read terminates 3 residues ahead of where the CDR3 ends, so the germline J gene completes it. The junction had 8 bases not matched to a gene; V was cut back by 5 bases and J by 9 bases. The CDR3 is 15 amino acids.

The covered CDR3 bases are TGTGCCAGCAGCTTTAATCCGAACACTGAA. Translation: CASSFNPNTE. The whole CDR3 is CASSFNPNTEAFF. J is TRBJ1-1 and V is TRBV5-6; D is ambiguous. The read comes to an end 3 residues before the CDR3 does, leaving the germline J gene to fill in the end. V gave up 2 bases and J gave up 1 base, with 6 bases separating them. There are 13 residues in the CDR3. Germline CDR1 is SGHDT and CDR2 is YYEEEE.

To note about this clone: The read terminates 3 residues ahead of where the CDR3 ends, so the germline J gene completes it. The chain links TRBV14 to TRBJ1-5, with D unresolved. In germline, CDR1 is SGHDN, CDR2 FVKESK. CDR3 length: 17 amino acids. The V gene lost 0 bases and the J gene lost 3 bases, with 15 bases spanning the gap. The CDR3 spells CASSQDKHRVSNQPQHF. The covered CDR3 bases are TGTGCCAGCAGCCAAGATAAACACAGAGTTTCCAATCAGCCC.

Details on this clone: The CDR3 is cut off 3 residues early in the read; its end comes from the germline J gene. This chain joins TRBV5-1 and TRBJ2-2; D possibly corresponds to TRBD1 (5 bases). Germline CDR1 and CDR2: SGHRS and YFSETQ. The CDR3 has 18 amino acids. V lost 0 bases and J lost 2, with 17 bases in between. CDR3 bases read: TGCGCCAGCAGCTTGGCGAGTGCAGGGCCGGTCAACACCGGGGAG. Translation gives CASSLASAGPVNTGE. The complete CDR3 sequence is CASSLASAGPVNTGELFF.